These T cell receptor delta chains were read from a single sample in a study of gamma-delta chains in newborns, infants, children. TCRdb re-called the reads through CATT. Here the sample spans more than 1,000 delta-chain clones, approximately 2.2% being singletons. The sample consisted of blood. The origin of the receptors is a child in good health. CDR3s include the opening cysteine and the closing phenylalanine or tryptophan. A D gene is named only where the DNA matches it firmly. Clone size, where shown, is once, few, many, or a class for clones that have expanded.

v_gene: TRDV2
d_gene: .
j_gene: TRDJ3
len: 22
abundance: large
CDR3nt: TGTGCCTGTGACACCGTAAGGGCACATACTCGGGCGAGCTCCTGGGACACCCGACAGATGTTTTTC
CDR3aa: CACDTVRAHTRASSWDTRQMFF

v_gene: TRDV2
d_gene: .
j_gene: TRDJ3
len: 17
abundance: medium-sized
CDR3nt: TGTGCCTGTGACACCGTGATAAAAGACCGGGACACCCGACAGATGTTTTTC
CDR3aa: CACDTVIKDRDTRQMFF

v_gene: TRDV2
d_gene: .
j_gene: TRDJ3
len: 18
abundance: medium-sized
CDR3nt: TGTGCCTGTGACACCGGGGGGGCCGCCTCCTGGGACACCCGACAGATGTTTTTC
CDR3aa: CACDTGGAASWDTRQMFF

v_gene: TRDV2
d_gene: TRDD3
j_gene: TRDJ1
len: 19
abundance: large
CDR3nt: TGTGCCTGTGACCCCACCGTACTGGGGGATACCCCGTACACCGATAAACTCATCTTT
CDR3aa: CACDPTVLGDTPYTDKLIF

v_gene: TRDV1
d_gene: TRDD3
j_gene: TRDJ1
len: 18
abundance: large
CDR3nt: TGTGCTCTTGGGGAACAAATGTGGTGGGGGACGTACACCGATAAACTCATCTTT
CDR3aa: CALGEQMWWGTYTDKLIF

v_gene: TRDV2
d_gene: TRDD3
j_gene: TRDJ3
len: 19
abundance: large
CDR3nt: TGTGCCTGTGACACAACTGGGGGATACGCTTCCTGGGACACCCGACAGATGTTTTTC
CDR3aa: CACDTTGGYASWDTRQMFF

v_gene: TRDV2
d_gene: TRDD3
j_gene: TRDJ1
len: 21
abundance: large
CDR3nt: TGTGCCTGTGACTCGGCTCTACTGGGGGATACGCTCTCGAGGTACACCGATAAACTCATCTTT
CDR3aa: CACDSALLGDTLSRYTDKLIF

v_gene: TRDV1
d_gene: TRDD3
j_gene: TRDJ1
len: 17
abundance: medium-sized
CDR3nt: TGTGCTCTTGGGGATCCTACGCACTGGGGGATACATGATAAACTCATCTTT
CDR3aa: CALGDPTHWGIHDKLIF

v_gene: TRDV2
d_gene: TRDD3
j_gene: TRDJ3
len: 18
abundance: medium-sized
CDR3nt: TGTGCCTGTGACGGACTGGGGGACCCCTCCTGGGACACCCGACAGATGTTTTTC
CDR3aa: CACDGLGDPSWDTRQMFF

v_gene: TRDV2
d_gene: TRDD3
j_gene: TRDJ1
len: 20
abundance: medium-sized
CDR3nt: TGTGCCTGTGACACCGTAGGTCTGGGGGATTCGTACACTGACACCGATAAACTCATCTTT
CDR3aa: CACDTVGLGDSYTDTDKLIF

v_gene: TRDV1
d_gene: .
j_gene: TRDJ3
len: 16
abundance: medium-sized
CDR3nt: TGTGCCGTTGCCAAAGAGATCTCCTGGGACACCCGACAGATGTTTTTC
CDR3aa: CAVAKEISWDTRQMFF

v_gene: TRDV2
d_gene: TRDD3
j_gene: TRDJ1
len: 18
abundance: few
CDR3nt: TGTGCCTGTGACACCGTCCAAACTGGGGGATACTACGCCGATAAACTCATCTTT
CDR3aa: CACDTVQTGGYYADKLIF

v_gene: TRDV1
d_gene: .
j_gene: TRDJ1
len: 21
abundance: few
CDR3nt: TGTGCTCTTGGGGAATTTCCTCCTACGATCCTGGGGGGTACATACACCGATAAACTCATCTTT
CDR3aa: CALGEFPPTILGGTYTDKLIF

v_gene: TRDV1
d_gene: .
j_gene: TRDJ1
len: 23
abundance: medium-sized
CDR3nt: TGTGCTCTTGGGGACCCATTACTTCCCTTCTTACTGGGTACCCGACCGTACACCGATAAACTCATCTTT
CDR3aa: CALGDPLLPFLLGTRPYTDKLIF

v_gene: TRDV2
d_gene: TRDD3
j_gene: TRDJ1
len: 17
abundance: large
CDR3nt: TGTGCCTGTGACACCCTCTTACGGGATACGCACACCGATAAACTCATCTTT
CDR3aa: CACDTLLRDTHTDKLIF

v_gene: TRDV1
d_gene: TRDD3
j_gene: TRDJ1
len: 19
abundance: .
CDR3nt: TGTGCTCTTGGGGAACCCCCACTACTGGGGGTCGTTTCTGCCGATAAACTCATCTTT
CDR3aa: CALGEPPLLGVVSADKLIF

v_gene: TRDV2
d_gene: TRDD3
j_gene: TRDJ1
len: 15
abundance: large
CDR3nt: TGTGCCTGTGACAACGTGGGGGATAAAGGCGATAAACTCATCTTT
CDR3aa: CACDNVGDKGDKLIF

v_gene: TRDV1
d_gene: .
j_gene: TRDJ1
len: 15
abundance: large
CDR3nt: TGTGCTCTTGGGGAACTACGGTTTCTGGGGGATAAACTCATCTTT
CDR3aa: CALGELRFLGDKLIF

v_gene: TRDV1
d_gene: TRDD3
j_gene: TRDJ1
len: 15
abundance: large
CDR3nt: TGTGCTCTTGGGGAAGCCGACCCCTGGGGGACAAAACTCATCTTT
CDR3aa: CALGEADPWGTKLIF

v_gene: TRDV1
d_gene: TRDD3
j_gene: TRDJ1
len: 24
abundance: few
CDR3nt: TGTGCTCTTGGGGAACCACGGCCTTCTACTTTTACTGGGGGATCAATCCGGTGGGTCGATAAACTCATCTTT
CDR3aa: CALGEPRPSTFTGGSIRWVDKLIF

v_gene: TRDV2
d_gene: TRDD3
j_gene: TRDJ3
len: 20
abundance: medium-sized
CDR3nt: TGTGCCTGTGACTCGGGGGCTGGGGGAACTCGCTCCTGGGACACCCGACAGATGTTTTTC
CDR3aa: CACDSGAGGTRSWDTRQMFF

v_gene: TRAV29/DV5
d_gene: .
j_gene: TRDJ1
len: 17
abundance: .
CDR3nt: TGTGCAGCAAGCGTGCAGGGGGGAAGCCCTTACACCGATAAACTCATCTTT
CDR3aa: CAASVQGGSPYTDKLIF

v_gene: TRDV2
d_gene: .
j_gene: TRDJ1
len: 17
abundance: large
CDR3nt: TGTGCCTGTGACACCGTGCGGGGCCCCACGGCCACCGATAAACTCATCTTT
CDR3aa: CACDTVRGPTATDKLIF

v_gene: TRDV3
d_gene: TRDD3
j_gene: TRDJ1
len: 20
abundance: .
CDR3nt: TGTGCCTCCGGCCTTCCGCACTGGGGGATACGGCAATCGGTCACCGATAAACTCATCTTT
CDR3aa: CASGLPHWGIRQSVTDKLIF

v_gene: TRDV2
d_gene: TRDD3
j_gene: TRDJ1
len: 20
abundance: large
CDR3nt: TGTGCCTGTGACACGTCTCGTACTTTACTGGGGGACCCTAACACCGATAAACTCATCTTT
CDR3aa: CACDTSRTLLGDPNTDKLIF

v_gene: TRDV2
d_gene: TRDD3
j_gene: TRDJ1
len: 19
abundance: .
CDR3nt: TGTGCCTGTTCCTTCCTGCGCCCTACTGGGGGATACGACACCGATAAACTCATCTTT
CDR3aa: CACSFLRPTGGYDTDKLIF

v_gene: TRDV2
d_gene: TRDD3
j_gene: TRDJ1
len: 20
abundance: large
CDR3nt: TGTGCCTGTGACACCTTATCCCCGAGAGACTGGGGGACCGACACCGATAAACTCATCTTT
CDR3aa: CACDTLSPRDWGTDTDKLIF

v_gene: TRDV2
d_gene: TRDD3
j_gene: TRDJ1
len: 19
abundance: large
CDR3nt: TGTGCCTGTGATAACGTAGGCCCTGTTGTACTGGGGGATACCCCAGTACTCATCTTT
CDR3aa: CACDNVGPVVLGDTPVLIF

v_gene: TRDV1
d_gene: TRDD3
j_gene: TRDJ1
len: 23
abundance: medium-sized
CDR3nt: TGTGCTCTTGGGGATCTCCTTCCTCCTTTCCCGTACTGGGGGATTGGGTACACCGATAAACTCATCTTT
CDR3aa: CALGDLLPPFPYWGIGYTDKLIF

v_gene: TRDV1
d_gene: .
j_gene: TRDJ1
len: 18
abundance: large
CDR3nt: TGTGCTCTTGGGGAAAAGCCCTACAGGCATGGACCTACCGATAAACTCATCTTT
CDR3aa: CALGEKPYRHGPTDKLIF

v_gene: TRDV3
d_gene: TRDD3
j_gene: TRDJ1
len: 20
abundance: large
CDR3nt: TGTGCCTCCGAATTACTCCTGAAGCGTACTGGGGGATTGTACACCGATAAACTCATCTTT
CDR3aa: CASELLLKRTGGLYTDKLIF

v_gene: TRDV2
d_gene: TRDD3
j_gene: TRDJ1
len: 18
abundance: .
CDR3nt: TGTGCCTGTGACGATATACTGGGGGATACGGGCATAACCGATAAGCTCATCTTT
CDR3aa: CACDDILGDTGITDKLIF

v_gene: TRDV1
d_gene: TRDD3
j_gene: TRDJ1
len: 22
abundance: few
CDR3nt: TGTGCTCTTGGAGACCCCTACGACGGACTCGTACTGGGGGATACTTACACCGATAAACTCATCTTT
CDR3aa: CALGDPYDGLVLGDTYTDKLIF

v_gene: TRDV1
d_gene: .
j_gene: TRDJ1
len: 19
abundance: medium-sized
CDR3nt: TGTGCTCTTGGGTTTTCCATCCTCCACGACCTGTATCTTCGCGATAAACTCATCTTT
CDR3aa: CALGFSILHDLYLRDKLIF

v_gene: TRDV1
d_gene: TRDD3
j_gene: TRDJ1
len: 17
abundance: medium-sized
CDR3nt: TGTGCTCTTGGGGAAATTGGCTTGAGGGGATATCTCGATAAACTCATCTTT
CDR3aa: CALGEIGLRGYLDKLIF

v_gene: TRDV1
d_gene: TRDD3
j_gene: TRDJ1
len: 27
abundance: large
CDR3nt: TGTGCTCTTGGGGTCATTCCTTCTTCCTTCCTTCGGTCCTTTCACTGGGGGATACTCCGTAACACCGATAAACTCATCTTT
CDR3aa: CALGVIPSSFLRSFHWGILRNTDKLIF